Listed here are 17 T cell receptor beta chains from one sample, sequenced in a study of early T cells in non-severe SARS-CoV-2 infection. TCRdb reanalysed the 5' RACE reads using MiXCR and keeps one entry per CDR3 protein. The data show 65,000 to 85,000 distinct CDR3 sequences, less than 15% seen once. The sequencing sample was made of whole blood. Receptor source: an adult who was a healthcare worker with PCR-confirmed SARS-CoV-2 infection or an uninfected control (not recorded which).

This clonotype was found a few times. This chain uses TRBV20-1 with TRBJ2-3; D is unresolved. This CDR3 is built from 14 residues. V was shortened by 2 bases and J by 0 bases, with 9 bases between the two germline ends. Germline CDR1 reads DFQATT; CDR2 reads SNEGSKA (reference sequence). CDR3 region: CSARSITSTDTQYF. The CDR3 region has the DNA TGCAGTGCTAGATCGATTACTAGCACAGATACGCAGTATTTT.

This clonotype has more than one count but fewer than ten. The chain recombines TRBV3-1 with TRBJ2-1; 9 bases are a match to TRBD2. The CDR3 length is 15 residues. V shed 4 bases, J shed 3 bases, and the junction held 4 bases outside the gene matches. Germline loops: CDR1 LGHDT, CDR2 YNNKEL (reference sequence). CDR3 coding DNA: TGTGCCAGCAGCCTAGCGGGGGCAAACTACAATGAGCAGTTCTTC. Its translation: CASSLAGANYNEQFF.

This clonotype was counted ten times or more. This sequence joins TRBV6-2 or TRBV6-3 and TRBJ2-7, with TRBD2 matching 7 bases. The germline CDR1 and CDR2 sequences are MNHEY and SVGEGT. This CDR3 is built from 14 residues. Trimming removed 0 bases from V and 4 bases from J; junction bases left unmatched: 3. Here the CDR3 reads CASSYSFGRYEQYF. The DNA of the CDR3 is TGTGCCAGCAGTTACTCGTTCGGGAGGTACGAGCAGTACTTC.

The V call is TRBV29-1, the J call TRBJ2-5; TRBD2 matches 8 bases. Germline V CDR1 and CDR2: SQVTM, ANQGSEA. Germline trimming cut 4 bases from V and 4 bases from J; bases unmatched to any gene: 2. This CDR3 spans 12 amino acids. The CDR3 region is CSVGLAGETQYF. The CDR3 nucleotides are TGCAGCGTTGGGCTAGCGGGAGAGACCCAGTACTTC.

In this sample, this clonotype turned up many times. The V call is TRBV29-1, the J call TRBJ1-3; the D gene is possibly TRBD1 (5 bases). Germline CDR1 SQVTM, CDR2 ANQGSEA. V was pared by 6 bases and J by 0 bases, with 12 bases between. The CDR3 consists of 14 residues. CDR3 nucleotides: TGCAGCGTGGTACAGGAGAGCTCTGGAAACACCATATATTTT. Translating gives CSVVQESSGNTIYF.

This clonotype was counted once. This chain links TRBV27 with TRBJ1-1, with TRBD1 identical over 8 bases. The trim removed 5 bases at V and 8 bases at J, leaving 4 bases unmatched. CDR3 size: 12 residues. Germline values: CDR1 MNHEY, CDR2 SMNVEV (reference sequence). CDR3 nucleotide sequence: TGTGCCAGCAGTCCCCGGGACAGGGAAGCTTTCTTT. Encoded protein: CASSPRDREAFF.

The rearrangement uses TRBV11-2 and TRBJ2-2, with no clear D. CDR3 size: 15 residues. CDR1 SGHAT and CDR2 FQNNGV come from the germline V gene. Between the trimmed V and J ends, which lost 4 bases and 1 base, there was a span of 10 bases. The CDR3 reads CASSSLWGNTGELFF. CDR3 in DNA: TGTGCCAGCAGCTCTCTATGGGGGAACACCGGGGAGCTGTTTTTT.

This clonotype has a count of ten or more. J is TRBJ2-1 and V is TRBV20-1; D gene ambiguous. This CDR3 has 12 amino acids. The V end lost 3 bases, the J end lost 1 base, and 4 bases lay between the germline ends. CDR1 DFQATT and CDR2 SNEGSKA come from the germline V gene (reference sequence). The CDR3 region is CSASESYNEQFF. CDR3 bases: TGCAGTGCTAGCGAGTCCTACAATGAGCAGTTCTTC.

This clonotype was seen ten or more times. V is TRBV29-1 and J is TRBJ1-2, with 7 bases matching TRBD1. The germline gives CDR1 SQVTM, CDR2 ANQGSEA. This CDR3 is 13 amino acids long. V trimming: 7 bases; J trimming: 1 base; junction bases outside the gene matches: 6. This CDR3 reads CSGGTEFNYGYTF. As DNA, the CDR3 is TGCAGCGGTGGGACAGAATTTAACTATGGCTACACCTTC.

J is TRBJ1-1 and V is TRBV5-1; tentatively, D is TRBD1 (6 bases). V was cut by 6 bases and J by 3 bases, with 15 bases left in between. The CDR3 has 14 residues. CDR1 and CDR2 from the germline V gene are SGHRS and YFSETQ. The chain's CDR3 is CASNEPGQDTEAFF. The CDR3 DNA sequence: TGCGCCAGCAATGAACCGGGACAAGACACTGAAGCTTTCTTT.

The sample holds a few counts of this clonotype. This sequence joins TRBV27 and TRBJ2-3; D gene uncertain. The CDR3 consists of 12 residues. Germline CDR1 MNHEY, CDR2 SMNVEV (reference sequence). V shed 10 bases and J shed 6 bases, with 14 bases lying between them. CDR3 amino acids: CAIDNRTDTQYF. CDR3 nucleotides: TGTGCCATCGACAACCGTACCGATACGCAGTATTTT.

V is TRBV3-1 and J is TRBJ1-2; D not certain. CDR3 length equals 13 residues. Trimming stripped 4 bases from V and 2 bases from J, with 8 bases between. Germline CDR1 reads LGHDT; CDR2 reads YNNKEL (reference sequence). This chain's CDR3 is CASSRGENYGYTF. In DNA, the CDR3 is TGTGCCAGCAGCCGTGGGGAAAACTATGGCTACACCTTC.

This clonotype has just a few counts. The CDR3 protein is CASSLALAGPLEQYF. CDR3 nucleotides: TGTGCCAGCAGCTTAGCTTTAGCCGGACCTCTCGAGCAGTACTTC. The chain recombines TRBV7-9 with TRBJ2-7, with D uncertain. The CDR3 has 15 amino acids. Germline CDR1 reads SEHNR; CDR2 reads FQNEAQ (reference sequence). Deletions cut 0 bases from V and 6 bases from J, with 15 bases between. Together with reference TRBV7-9 and TRBJ2-7, the CDR3 gives the full variable domain: DTGVSQNPRHKITKRGQNVTFRCDPISEHNRLYWYRQTLGQGPEFLTYFQNEAQLEKSRLLSDRFSAERPKGSFSTLEIQRTEQGDSAMYLCASSLALAGPLEQYFGPGTRLTVT.

The table lists this clonotype with a few counts. The V gene is TRBV14, the J gene TRBJ2-1; D may be TRBD1 (7 bases). V lost 5 bases and J 4 bases, leaving 12 bases between the germline ends. CDR1 SGHDN and CDR2 FVKESK come from the germline V gene. This CDR3 contains 14 residues. The CDR3 loop is CASSSPGGYNEQFF. For the CDR3, the DNA is TGTGCCAGCAGCTCCCCAGGGGGGTACAATGAGCAGTTCTTC.

This clonotype was found many times. This chain connects TRBV29-1 to TRBJ2-1; no clear D gene. This CDR3 region has 12 residues. V gave up 6 bases and J gave up 5 bases, with 11 bases separating them. Germline-derived CDR1 and CDR2 are SQVTM and ANQGSEA. In DNA, the CDR3 is TGCAGCGTCGGCGACGGAAACAATGAGCAGTTCTTC. Translation: CSVGDGNNEQFF.

CDR3 sequence: CSVDLAGVNEQFF. As DNA, the CDR3 is TGCAGCGTTGACCTAGCGGGAGTCAATGAGCAGTTCTTC. The chain uses TRBV29-1 and TRBJ2-1, with TRBD2 matching 10 bases. V was pared by 3 bases and J by 6 bases, with 2 bases of the junction left unmatched. The CDR3 length is 13 residues. The germline V gene has CDR1 SQVTM and CDR2 ANQGSEA.

This clonotype was recorded at least ten times. The chain uses TRBV20-1 and TRBJ2-5, with D unclear. The CDR3 covers 13 residues. Trimming stripped 1 base from V and 0 bases from J, with 6 bases between. CDR1 DFQATT and CDR2 SNEGSKA come from the germline V gene (reference sequence). The CDR3 DNA follows: TGCAGTGCTAGAGTAGGCAACCAAGAGACCCAGTACTTC. Its protein is CSARVGNQETQYF.